The sequence of this TCR beta chain was determined in a study of shared clonotypes between healthy human individuals (dated by TCRdb to the early 2020s). About the full investigation: The cohort comprised a couple of women and three men aged 18 to 49 years. Per donor, leukapheresis produced somewhere between about 0.94 and 9.5 billion PBMCs. Different laboratories and diverse techniques were used to prepare libraries and sequence TCR repertoires, to increase sequencing depth and limit assay-specific biases. Per donor, three plates each were used for CD4 naive and CD4 memory, two for CD8 naive, and one for CD8 memory. To estimate repertoire size and how much clonotypes are shared between individuals, the study performed deep sequencing of blood TCR repertoires from a few healthy adults.

Donors were healthy HIV-negative adults with no recently reported acute infections or vaccinations. All donors were Caucasian adults living in Nashville, Tennessee, USA. CD4+ T cells were enriched through magnetic negative selection, after which naive cells were positively selected on CD45RA and the remaining negative fraction served as the memory subset. Blood was obtained by leukapheresis, after which PBMCs were separated by Ficoll-Histopaque density gradient centrifugation and cryopreserved in liquid nitrogen vapor phase. Analytical flow cytometry was used to check the purity and quantity of each magnetically sorted T cell population. Genomic DNA was isolated from each sorted fraction and quantified by UV absorbance on a Nanodrop 2000c. In regard to this clone: Its binding antigen is unknown. Per-nucleotide qualities are absent, and no much larger clonotype sits a single base away.

Using the deep immunoSEQ assay, TCR CDR3 regions were amplified from genomic DNA by multiplex PCR. Extracted genomic DNA from each cell subset was distributed evenly across all wells of several immunoSEQ 96-well plates, and each plate was treated as a replicate. For sorted subsets, each replicate PCR was loaded with 200 ng genomic DNA, equivalent to 30,000 to 35,000 T cell genomes. The purified libraries were quantified using a Qubit 3.0 fluorometer, sized with a Bioanalyzer 2100, and then quantified again using the KAPA Library Quantification kit. Every immunoSEQ 96-well plate was sequenced on a dedicated single-read 150-cycle Illumina NextSeq 550 flow cell. Regarding the original processing steps: Because only junctional sequences without quality scores were contained in the immunoSEQ output, filtering matching that applied to full-length reads could not be performed. Sequences were annotated with PyIR, a Python wrapper for IgBLAST v1.9, using IMGT germline references to assign V/J genes and CDR3. Reads with weak V/J assignments (E-value above 1e-6), missing CDR3, stop codons, out-of-frame junctions, or ambiguous translated residues were removed. V3J clonotypes were defined as sequences sharing an identical inferred V gene, J gene, and CDR3 amino acid sequence. Percentage overlap between repertoires was calculated by dividing the number of shared unique clonotypes by the size of the smaller repertoire. Three approaches were used to assess repertoire richness: RTK rarefaction, the Chao1 estimator, and Recon v2.1 estimates of unobserved clonotypes. Generation probabilities for all TCRbeta clonotypes obtained by the gDNA method from several donors were computed using OLGA. The table comes from immuneACCESS by way of TCRdb, which keeps in-frame sequences with V and J called. Part of the clones is missing from these tables; in studies checked, under half for an unresolved V gene and the rest for unknown reasons. V, J and clone size reflect that table, while D and trimming were determined from the DNA. Present in this sample are approximately 620,000 clones, around 97% of which were seen just once. Of the sample, less than 0.065% is held by the ten largest clones.

What the study reported, not specific to this receptor: Compared with non-shared clonotypes, the clonotypes found in all four sorted-subset donors had higher generation probabilities. Pairwise subsampling indicated that sequencing depth was expected to affect the degree of clonotype sharing among donors. Larger estimated clonotype richness was generally found for naive subsets than for memory subsets. Sampling was restricted to blood, and TCR repertoires in tissue are likely to differ from TCR repertoires in blood. Incomplete sequencing was indicated by rarefaction of sorted-subset datasets, despite the large sequencing depth. About 5% of naive CD4, 3.5% of naive CD8, approximately 2% of memory CD4, and over 0.35% of memory CD8 clonotypes were shared across a few donors. Because the study included a small number of donors, the genetic and exposure-history diversity represented was limited.

Including cysteine and phenylalanine, the CDR3 has 16 amino acids. Kept here is only the CDR3 DNA, which spans 48 bases and is read in frame from base 1. Trimming leaves V shorter by 4 bases and J shorter by 1 base, with the junction holding 6 bases beyond the gene matches. The germline V gene provides CDR1 SGHRS and CDR2 YFSETQ. The specimen sequenced was naive CD4+ T cells sorted from blood. Reading the label with the study, this specimen's cell subset or site is: CD45RA+ positively selected. The sequence links TRBV5-1 to TRBJ2-5, and 11 junctional nucleotides match TRBD1. The receptor was isolated from a woman under 40 in good health. At the DNA level, the sequence is TGCGCCAGCAGCCCTGGGACAGGGGGAGGCCAAGAGACCCAGTACTTC. This is translated as CASSPGTGGGQETQYF.